A single sample gave rise to the 14 T cell receptor beta chains below, sequenced in a study of T-cell memory formation after mild COVID-19. TCRdb reanalysed the 5' RACE reads using MiXCR and keeps one entry per CDR3 protein. Of around 340,000 distinct CDR3 sequences detected, roughly 13% appear once; the ten largest clones hold roughly 23%. The sequencing input was PBMCs or a T cell subset sorted from them (not recorded which). The origin of the receptors is a man aged 18 to 30 who had mild COVID-19 (a few samples of this study predate the infection). Cell type and time point are not known.

V is TRBV6-2 or TRBV6-3 and J is TRBJ1-2, with D maybe TRBD1 (6 bases). V gave up 5 bases and J gave up 4 bases, with 20 bases separating them. This CDR3 spans 16 amino acids. Per the germline V gene, CDR1 is MNHEY and CDR2 is SVGEGT. For the CDR3, the DNA is TGTGCCAGCAGTCTAGAGACAGGCCTCCCCGTCTATGGCTACACCTTC. Protein product: CASSLETGLPVYGYTF.

The sample holds a few counts of this clonotype. The rearrangement uses TRBV7-3 and TRBJ1-5; 9 positions agree with TRBD1. The germline V gene has CDR1 SGHTA and CDR2 FQGTGA. The trim removed 10 bases at V and 1 base at J, leaving 8 bases unmatched. The CDR3 spans 15 residues. CDR3 sequence: CAKPGQGLSNQPQHF. The CDR3 nucleotides are TGTGCCAAACCGGGACAGGGCCTAAGCAATCAGCCCCAGCATTTT.

In its sample, this clonotype was seen many times. The genes are TRBV7-9 and TRBJ1-2, with D tentatively TRBD1 (6 bases). CDR3 length equals 13 residues. V was cut by 1 base and J by 6 bases, with 9 bases left in between. Germline values: CDR1 SEHNR, CDR2 FQNEAQ (reference sequence). The CDR3 is CASSLEGEDGYTF. The CDR3 DNA reads TGTGCCAGCAGCTTAGAGGGGGAAGATGGCTACACCTTC.

The rearrangement uses TRBV28 and TRBJ2-3; 9 positions match TRBD2. J was trimmed by 4 bases and V by 5 bases; bases with no gene match: 13. Germline V gives CDR1 MDHEN, CDR2 SYDVKM. This CDR3 spans 17 amino acids. CDR3 loop: CASSPTIAGGRADTQYF. The CDR3, as DNA: TGTGCCAGCAGTCCCACAATTGCGGGGGGGAGGGCAGATACGCAGTATTTT.

This clonotype was seen a handful of times. The rearrangement links TRBV29-1 to TRBJ1-2; no reliable D call. Germline V gives CDR1 SQVTM, CDR2 ANQGSEA. The V end was cut by 8 bases, the J end by 4 bases, with 17 bases between. CDR3 length: 13 residues. The CDR3 spells CSTRTPAIYGYTF. The CDR3 DNA sequence: TGCAGCACCCGGACCCCGGCGATCTATGGCTACACCTTC.

This clonotype came up a few times. V is TRBV27 and J is TRBJ1-1; 7 bases are a match to TRBD1. There are 14 residues in the CDR3. Per germline, CDR1 MNHEY and CDR2 SMNVEV (reference sequence). V lost 6 bases to trimming and J lost 0 bases; unmatched junction nucleotides: 4. CDR3 nucleotides: TGTGCCAGCAGGCCGACAGGGATGAACACTGAAGCTTTCTTT. Protein: CASRPTGMNTEAFF.

The chain is built from TRBV6-2 or TRBV6-3 and TRBJ2-7; 7 positions match TRBD2. The junction had 16 bases not matched to a gene; V was cut back by 8 bases and J by 12 bases. The CDR3 runs 13 residues. Germline-derived CDR1 and CDR2 are MNHEY and SVGEGT. DNA for the CDR3: TGTGCCAGCGGACCCAGAGCGGGGTGGCCGCCGTACGTC. Encoded protein: CASGPRAGWPPYV.

This clonotype appeared a few times. The chain recombines TRBV4-2 with TRBJ2-7; D not resolved. This CDR3 comprises 13 residues. The germline V gene has CDR1 LGHNA and CDR2 YNFKEQ. Trimming removed 3 bases from V and 4 bases from J, with 10 bases in between. The CDR3 reads CASSQENTYEQYF. In DNA, the CDR3 is TGTGCCAGCAGCCAGGAAAACACGTACGAGCAGTACTTC.

The chain joins TRBV19 to TRBJ2-7, with 8 nucleotides matching TRBD1. The CDR3 is made up of 15 amino acids. Per the germline V gene, CDR1 is LNHDA and CDR2 is SQIVND (reference sequence). Losses at the gene ends were 5 bases for V and 2 bases for J; bases not matched to a gene: 8. This chain's CDR3 is CASSLTPDRAYEQYF. The DNA for the CDR3 is TGTGCCAGTAGTCTGACACCGGACAGGGCCTACGAGCAGTACTTC.

This clonotype was seen only once. The V gene is TRBV15, the J gene TRBJ2-7; D perhaps matches TRBD1 (6 bases). The CDR3 length is 17 residues. Deletions cut 3 bases from V and 3 bases from J, with 21 bases between. CDR1 is LNHNV and CDR2 is YYDKDF in the germline V gene (reference sequence). The CDR3 DNA follows: TGTGCCACCAGCAGTGACCCGGTGGACAGCCTAATCTACGAGCAGTACGTC. It encodes CATSSDPVDSLIYEQYV.

There are a few counts of this clonotype. The chain uses TRBV4-3 and TRBJ2-7; D is perhaps TRBD2 (5 bases). Germline lookup yields CDR1 LGHNA and CDR2 YSLEER. This CDR3 contains 14 residues. V gave up 0 bases and J gave up 12 bases, with 18 bases separating them. CDR3 coding DNA: TGCGCCAGCAGCCAAGATCAAGTGAGGGCCCGGCTGTACTTC. This sequence encodes CASSQDQVRARLYF.

CDR3 in amino acids: CASREVDRGLDGPDTQYF. CDR3 DNA: TGTGCCAGCAGAGAGGTGGACAGGGGGCTTGATGGGCCAGATACGCAGTATTTT. The V gene is TRBV7-9, the J gene TRBJ2-3; 11 nucleotides line up with TRBD1. CDR1 and CDR2 (germline): SEHNR, FQNEAQ (reference sequence). The CDR3 totals 18 residues. V lost 6 bases to trimming and J lost 4 bases; unmatched junction nucleotides: 15.

This chain connects TRBV11-2 to TRBJ1-4; D gene ambiguous. Germline V gene sequence: CDR1 SGHAT, CDR2 FQNNGV. The CDR3 length is 13 residues. The V and J ends lost 7 bases and 0 bases respectively, with 6 bases between them. Written as DNA, the CDR3 is TGTGCCAGCACGGGGTCAACTAATGAAAAACTGTTTTTT. Residues: CASTGSTNEKLFF.

V usage is TRBV4-3 and J usage is TRBJ1-4, with D unclear. The CDR3 has 14 residues. V lost 6 bases, J lost 8 bases, and 16 bases lay in between. CDR1 is LGHNA and CDR2 is YSLEER in the germline V gene. This CDR3 reads CASRFEPSGEKLFF. CDR3 nucleotide sequence: TGCGCCAGCAGATTCGAACCGTCCGGAGAAAAACTGTTTTTT.